A single sample is the source of the 18 T cell receptor beta chains below, sequenced in a study of CXCR3-negative and CXCR3-positive naive CD8 T cells. UMI labels and 5' RACE were used to prepare the TRB cDNA libraries. TCRdb re-analyzed the 5' RACE reads; it lists each CDR3 protein once, without DNA. The table lists roughly 56,000 distinct CDR3 sequences. The source material was naive CXCR3- CD8+ T cells from blood. Described subset: CD45RO-CCR7+CD27+CD95- naive CD8+ T cells lacking CXCR3 (TNR3-). All receptors come from a human donor in good health. Some clones in this sample may be carry-over from other donors' samples.

The genes are TRBV20-1 and TRBJ1-1. The CDR3 has 13 amino acids. Germline V gene data show CDR1 as DFQATT and CDR2 as SNEGSKA (reference sequence). The CDR3 loop reads CSARERANTEAFF.

The chain is built from TRBV9 and TRBJ2-5; the D call of TRBD1 rests on TCRdb alone, since no DNA is present to check it. The CDR3 is 16 residues long. Germline lookup yields CDR1 SGDLS and CDR2 YYNGEE. The CDR3 loop is CASSEEQGRIQETQYF.

The chain is built from TRBV12-3 or TRBV12-4 and TRBJ1-5; TCRdb reports TRBD1, a call that lacks DNA to check it against. There are 16 residues in the CDR3. The CDR3 reads CASSQRTGASNQPQHF.

The chain couples TRBV14 to TRBJ2-2; there is no DNA to check the TCRdb D call of TRBD1. The CDR3 covers 14 residues. Germline V gives CDR1 SGHDN, CDR2 FVKESK. CDR3: CASRIRGGTGELFF.

This sequence joins TRBV28 and TRBJ2-2; the TCRdb call, TRBD1, lacks DNA for checking. There are 15 residues in the CDR3. Germline lookup yields CDR1 MDHEN and CDR2 SYDVKM. CDR3 region: CASSLSQGGAGELFF.

V usage is TRBV4-3 and J usage is TRBJ2-2. In germline, CDR1 is LGHNA, CDR2 YSLEER. This CDR3 is built from 14 residues. The CDR3 sequence is CASSQDRSTGELFF.

J is TRBJ2-1 and V is TRBV4-2; TCRdb's D call, TRBD1, is unchecked because there is no DNA. The CDR3 covers 15 residues. The germline CDR1 and CDR2 sequences are LGHNA and YNFKEQ. The CDR3 loop is CASSPLSEAYNEQFF.

This chain uses TRBV9 with TRBJ1-2; no DNA is available, so the TRBD1 call from TCRdb remains unchecked. The germline CDR1 and CDR2 sequences are SGDLS and YYNGEE. There are 15 residues in the CDR3. Here the CDR3 reads CASSGSTGANYGYTF.

V is TRBV5-1 and J is TRBJ2-1; TCRdb proposes TRBD2, but this gene call is untestable without DNA. The CDR3 runs to 16 residues. The germline V gene has CDR1 SGHRS and CDR2 YFSETQ. The CDR3 sequence is CASSPGLAGGDYEQFF.

The chain has TRBV12-5 and TRBJ1-1. CDR3 length: 12 residues. Germline CDR1 LGHNT, CDR2 FRNRAP. CDR3 amino acids: CASLDLNTEAFF.

The chain employs TRBV7-9 and TRBJ2-7; TCRdb returns TRBD1, unconfirmable since there is no DNA. Germline CDR1 SEHNR, CDR2 FQNEAQ (reference sequence). The CDR3 is made up of 14 amino acids. The CDR3: CASLGQGSSYEQYF. The whole variable domain, filled in from reference TRBV7-9 and TRBJ2-7, reads DTGVSQNPRHKITKRGQNVTFRCDPISEHNRLYWYRQTLGQGPEFLTYFQNEAQLEKSRLLSDRFSAERPKGSFSTLEIQRTEQGDSAMYLCASLGQGSSYEQYFGPGTRLTVT.

The chain uses TRBV7-2 and TRBJ2-7; TCRdb indicates TRBD1, and absent DNA this call remains unverified. The germline CDR1 and CDR2 sequences are SGHTA and FQGNSA. This CDR3 has 14 residues. CDR3 sequence: CASSTPGGSYEQYF.

The V call is TRBV3-1, the J call TRBJ1-1. Germline loops: CDR1 LGHDT, CDR2 YNNKEL (reference sequence). The CDR3 length is 11 residues. The CDR3 spells CASSSGLEAFF. The variable domain in full, completed from reference TRBV3-1 and TRBJ1-1, reads DTAVSQTPKYLVTQMGNDKSIKCEQNLGHDTMYWYKQDSKKFLKIMFSYNNKELIINETVPNRFSPKSPDKAHLNLHINSLELGDSAVYFCASSSGLEAFFGQGTRLTVV.

The CDR3 reads CASSSPSGSGTEAFF. V and J are TRBV28 and TRBJ1-1. This CDR3 has 15 amino acids. CDR1 MDHEN and CDR2 SYDVKM come from the germline V gene. The entire variable domain, with the rest obtained from reference TRBV28 and TRBJ1-1, is as follows: DVKVTQSSRYLVKRTGEKVFLECVQDMDHENMFWYRQDPGLGLRLIYFSYDVKMKEKGDIPEGYSVSREKKERFSLILESASTNQTSMYLCASSSPSGSGTEAFFGQGTRLTVV.

The gene calls are TRBV7-9 and TRBJ2-3; without DNA, the TCRdb call of TRBD1 cannot be checked. Germline CDR1 and CDR2: SEHNR and FQNEAQ (reference sequence). The CDR3 is made up of 17 amino acids. The CDR3 protein is CASSLTDRASGGDTQYF.

The chain combines TRBV4-3 with TRBJ1-4; the TCRdb call, TRBD1, lacks DNA for checking. Germline V gene sequence: CDR1 LGHNA, CDR2 YSLEER. This CDR3 has 15 amino acids. CDR3 protein: CASSQFQGEEEKLFF.

This clonotype is identified as medium-sized from frequency. The V gene is TRBV12-3 or TRBV12-4, the J gene TRBJ2-7. There are 11 residues in the CDR3. CDR3 protein: CASSFSYEQYF.

The chain is built from TRBV15 and TRBJ2-7; there is no DNA to check the TCRdb D call of TRBD1. The CDR3 sequence is 17 residues long. Germline V gives CDR1 LNHNV, CDR2 YYDKDF (reference sequence). CDR3 residues: CATSRANPGTGLYEQYF.